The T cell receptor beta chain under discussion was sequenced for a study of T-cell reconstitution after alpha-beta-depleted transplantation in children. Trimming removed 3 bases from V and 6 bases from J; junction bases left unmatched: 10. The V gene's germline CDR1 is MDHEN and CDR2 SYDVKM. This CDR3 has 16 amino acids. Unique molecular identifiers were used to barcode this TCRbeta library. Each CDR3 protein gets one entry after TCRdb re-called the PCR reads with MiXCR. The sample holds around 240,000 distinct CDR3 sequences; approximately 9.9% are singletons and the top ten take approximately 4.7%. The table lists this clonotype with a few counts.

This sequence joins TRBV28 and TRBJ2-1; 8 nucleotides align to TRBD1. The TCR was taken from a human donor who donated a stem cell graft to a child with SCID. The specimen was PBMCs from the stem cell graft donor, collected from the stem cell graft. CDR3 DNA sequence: TGTGCCAGCAGTTTGCGGGGCAGGGGGCGCGTCAATGAGCAGTTCTTC. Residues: CASSLRGRGRVNEQFF.